What follows describes a single T cell receptor beta chain. This record comes from a study of cytomegalovirus exposure and HLA in healthy donors. Researchers ran the PCR with 60 Vbeta and 13 Jbeta primers. Measured with immunoSEQ multiplex PCR; TCRdb has only the in-frame clones, and not every one. Of about 65,000 clones listed, about four fifths are singletons. CDR1 is SQVTM and CDR2 is ANQGSEA in the germline V gene. Trimming shortened V by 3 bases and J by 4 bases, and 18 bases separated the two germline ends. CDR3 length equals 15 residues. This TCR came from a woman under 40 in good health and CMV-seronegative. The chain carries TRBV29-1 and TRBJ1-1; D is unresolved. The sample was PBMCs. CDR3 loop: CSVDHRRGLVTEAFF. The CDR3 DNA follows: TGCAGCGTTGATCATCGTCGAGGGTTGGTCACTGAAGCTTTCTTT.